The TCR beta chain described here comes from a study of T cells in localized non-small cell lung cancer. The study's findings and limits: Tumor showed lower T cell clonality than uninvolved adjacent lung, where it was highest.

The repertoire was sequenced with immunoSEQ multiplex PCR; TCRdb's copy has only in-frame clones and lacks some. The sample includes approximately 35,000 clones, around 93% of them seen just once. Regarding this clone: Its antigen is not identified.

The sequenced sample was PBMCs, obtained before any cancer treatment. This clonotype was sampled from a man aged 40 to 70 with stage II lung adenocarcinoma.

The CDR3 coding sequence is TGTGCCAGCTCACGAAAGGATACGCAGTATTTT. It translates to CASSRKDTQYF. This rearrangement joins TRBV18 to TRBJ2-3, with no clear D. The CDR3 is 11 residues long. Germline loops: CDR1 KGHSH, CDR2 LQKENI. The germline V and J ends were trimmed by 4 bases and 6 bases, with 5 bases remaining between them. The variable domain in full, with the rest retrieved from reference TRBV18 and TRBJ2-3, is NAGVMQNPRHLVRRRGQEARLRCSPMKGHSHVYWYRQLPEEGLKFMVYLQKENIIDESGMPKERFSAEFPKEGPSILRIQQVVRGDSAAYFCASSRKDTQYFGPGTRLTVL.